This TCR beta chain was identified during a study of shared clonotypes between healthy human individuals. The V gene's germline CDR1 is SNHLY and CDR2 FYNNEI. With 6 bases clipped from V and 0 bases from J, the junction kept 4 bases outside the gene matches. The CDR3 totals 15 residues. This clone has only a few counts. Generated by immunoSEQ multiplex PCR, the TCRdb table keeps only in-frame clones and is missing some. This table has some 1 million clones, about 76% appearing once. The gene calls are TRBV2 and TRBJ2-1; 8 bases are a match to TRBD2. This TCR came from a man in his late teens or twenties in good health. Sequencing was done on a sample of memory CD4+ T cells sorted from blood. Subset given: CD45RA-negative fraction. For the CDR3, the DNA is TGTGCCAGCAGAATAGCGGGGAGCTCCTACAATGAGCAGTTCTTC. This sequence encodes CASRIAGSSYNEQFF.